Following are 20 T cell receptor beta chains from one sample sequenced in a study of shared clonotypes between healthy human individuals. The table came from immunoSEQ multiplex PCR; TCRdb's copy has only in-frame clones and leaves some out. Of about 1.1 million clones in the sample, around three quarters are singletons; the top ten hold 0.7% to 0.95%. Sequenced sample: memory CD4+ T cells from PBMCs. Subset given: CD45RA-negative fraction. The receptors were sampled from a man younger than 30 in good health. Some clones in this sample may be carry-over from other donors' samples.

The CDR3 loop reads CAIIPLQGSGYTF. CDR3 DNA: TGTGCCATCATCCCACTCCAGGGGAGTGGCTACACCTTC. The chain uses TRBV10-3 and TRBJ1-2; D might be TRBD1 (6 bases). Germline CDR1 is ENHRY and CDR2 is SYGVKD. CDR3 size: 13 residues. Trimming cost V 7 bases and J 7 bases, with 16 bases left between them.

The chain couples TRBV5-1 to TRBJ2-1; TRBD1 matches at 9 bases. The length of the CDR3 is 17 residues. The germline V gene has CDR1 SGHRS and CDR2 YFSETQ. V was clipped by 1 base and J by 6 bases; unmatched bases: 11. This CDR3 reads CASSLNPQGQGVNEQFF. As DNA, the CDR3 is TGCGCCAGCAGCTTGAACCCCCAGGGACAGGGTGTCAATGAGCAGTTCTTC.

The chain joins TRBV10-3 to TRBJ2-7; 10 bases align to TRBD1. The CDR3 length is 14 residues. Germline CDR1 reads ENHRY; CDR2 reads SYGVKD. After removal of 2 bases from V and 5 bases from J, the junction contained 3 bases not matched to a gene. The CDR3 DNA reads TGTGCCATCAGTGAGACCGGGACAGGGGACGAGCAGTACTTC. It translates to CAISETGTGDEQYF.

This chain joins TRBV5-1 and TRBJ2-3; D is ambiguous. The CDR3 totals 13 residues. The V gene lost 0 bases and the J gene lost 3 bases, with 5 bases spanning the gap. The germline gives CDR1 SGHRS, CDR2 YFSETQ. The CDR3 loop reads CASSLDVTDTQYF. DNA for the CDR3: TGCGCCAGCAGCTTGGATGTAACAGATACGCAGTATTTT.

The chain employs TRBV6-6 and TRBJ1-5; D is perhaps TRBD1 (5 bases). The CDR3 is 15 residues long. In germline, CDR1 is MNHNY, CDR2 SVGAGI (reference sequence). The V end lost 8 bases, the J end lost 0 bases, and 14 bases lay between the germline ends. The CDR3 sequence: CASLLDSFSNQPQHF. The CDR3 DNA is TGTGCCAGCTTACTCGACAGCTTTAGCAATCAGCCCCAGCATTTT.

A few counts support this clone. This sequence joins TRBV5-4 and TRBJ2-4; D possibly matches TRBD1 or TRBD2 (5 bases each). The CDR3 consists of 16 residues. Germline CDR1 is SGHNT and CDR2 is YYREEE (reference sequence). V gave up 2 bases and J gave up 3 bases, with 15 bases separating them. The chain's CDR3 is CASSLGYGGVKNIQYF. For the CDR3, the DNA is TGTGCCAGCAGCTTAGGTTATGGGGGTGTCAAAAACATTCAGTACTTC.

The V gene is TRBV6-1, the J gene TRBJ2-1, with 8 nucleotides matching TRBD2. The length of the CDR3 is 16 residues. Germline V gives CDR1 MNHNS, CDR2 SASEGT. With 4 bases clipped from V and 0 bases from J, the junction kept 5 bases outside the gene matches. The CDR3 bases are TGTGCCAGCAGTGGCCGACTAGCGAACTCCTACAATGAGCAGTTCTTC. It codes for CASSGRLANSYNEQFF.

This clone was observed a single time. In the same sample, other DNA sequences code for this CDR3. The V and J genes are TRBV9 and TRBJ1-1; tentative D call: TRBD1 (6 bases). Germline-derived CDR1 and CDR2 are SGDLS and YYNGEE. The CDR3 spans 13 residues. V dropped 0 bases and J dropped 5 bases, with 8 bases sitting between them. The CDR3 DNA reads TGTGCCAGCAGCGTAGATCAGGGGACTGAAGCTTTCTTT. It yields the protein CASSVDQGTEAFF.

The genes are TRBV2 and TRBJ1-4; D not certain. The V end lost 7 bases, the J end lost 0 bases, and 15 bases lay between the germline ends. The CDR3 runs to 16 residues. The germline gives CDR1 SNHLY, CDR2 FYNNEI. The CDR3 DNA reads TGTGCCAGCACCATGGACGGATACGCAACTAATGAAAAACTGTTTTTT. Its translation: CASTMDGYATNEKLFF.

Here the CDR3 reads CASSEGGRAIYF. The CDR3 DNA reads as TGTGCCAGCAGTGAAGGGGGCCGGGCCATATATTTT. The chain is built from TRBV6-1 and TRBJ1-3; maybe TRBD1 (5 bases). V was cut by 1 base and J by 11 bases, with 9 bases left in between. CDR1 is MNHNS, CDR2 SASEGT, per germline. This CDR3 is 12 amino acids long.

The V gene is TRBV5-1, the J gene TRBJ2-2; D remains unclear. The V end was cut by 1 base, the J end by 4 bases, with 11 bases between. CDR3 length: 15 residues. CDR1 is SGHRS, CDR2 YFSETQ, per germline. The DNA of the CDR3 is TGCGCCAGCAGCTTGTACCCGGATGGCACCGGGGAGCTGTTTTTT. This sequence encodes CASSLYPDGTGELFF.

The V gene is TRBV6-6, the J gene TRBJ2-7; D is possibly TRBD1 (5 bases). Trimming cost V 0 bases and J 2 bases, with 14 bases left between them. The CDR3 is made up of 16 amino acids. CDR1 and CDR2 from the germline V gene are MNHNY and SVGAGI (reference sequence). The DNA for the CDR3 is TGTGCCAGCAGTTACTCCCGGACAAACGGAGCCTACGAGCAGTACTTC. Its protein is CASSYSRTNGAYEQYF.

The V gene is TRBV6-1, the J gene TRBJ1-1, with no clear D. CDR3 size: 13 residues. The germline V and J ends were trimmed by 6 bases and 0 bases, with 8 bases remaining between them. Germline V CDR1 and CDR2: MNHNS, SASEGT. The CDR3 region has the DNA TGTGCCAGCAGCTCGGACGTGAACACTGAAGCTTTCTTT. Protein: CASSSDVNTEAFF.

The genes are TRBV14 and TRBJ2-7; possible D gene TRBD2, 5 bases. Germline values: CDR1 SGHDN, CDR2 FVKESK. CDR3 length: 13 amino acids. Deletions cut 4 bases from V and 5 bases from J, with 12 bases between. CDR3 bases: TGTGCCAGCAGCCGGACTTGGGTCCACGAGCAGTACTTC. The encoded protein is CASSRTWVHEQYF.

This sequence joins TRBV28 and TRBJ1-5, with D unclear. CDR1 is MDHEN and CDR2 is SYDVKM in the germline V gene. The CDR3 runs 15 residues. V gave up 4 bases and J gave up 0 bases, with 10 bases separating them. The CDR3 loop is CASSWGGNSNQPQHF. CDR3 DNA: TGTGCCAGCAGTTGGGGAGGGAATAGCAATCAGCCCCAGCATTTT. Full variable domain (rest looked up from reference TRBV28 and TRBJ1-5): DVKVTQSSRYLVKRTGEKVFLECVQDMDHENMFWYRQDPGLGLRLIYFSYDVKMKEKGDIPEGYSVSREKKERFSLILESASTNQTSMYLCASSWGGNSNQPQHFGDGTRLSIL.

The rearrangement uses TRBV9 and TRBJ2-3; no definite D call. The CDR3 is 13 amino acids. Trimming cost V 4 bases and J 6 bases, with 12 bases left between them. Germline CDR1 reads SGDLS; CDR2 reads YYNGEE. The CDR3 coding sequence is TGTGCCAGCAGCCCAGAGCCCGGGGATACGCAGTATTTT. Amino acid sequence: CASSPEPGDTQYF.

With respect to this clone: Additional DNA sequences in this sample encode the identical CDR3. The chain employs TRBV7-3 and TRBJ2-1, with D unclear. This CDR3 is built from 13 residues. From germline, CDR1 is SGHTA and CDR2 FQGTGA. V lost 4 bases to trimming and J lost 0 bases, with 4 bases between them. The CDR3 spells CASSSDSYNEQFF. In DNA, the CDR3 is TGTGCCAGCAGCTCCGACTCCTACAATGAGCAGTTCTTC.

The V and J genes are TRBV5-4 and TRBJ1-2; 7 nucleotides align to TRBD1. The CDR3 runs 16 residues. From germline, CDR1 is SGHNT and CDR2 YYREEE (reference sequence). The V gene end was trimmed by 7 bases and the J gene end by 7 bases; junction bases not matched to a gene: 19. The CDR3 bases are TGTGCCAGCCTACCAAACTCGGGACAGCTTAGAGGTGGCTACACCTTC. This sequence encodes CASLPNSGQLRGGYTF.

The chain is built from TRBV11-3 and TRBJ2-1; 7 bases are a match to TRBD1. The CDR3 sequence is 16 residues long. Trimming removed 4 bases from V and 0 bases from J; junction bases left unmatched: 6. CDR1 SGHNT and CDR2 YENEEA come from the germline V gene. This chain's CDR3 is CASSYSNRGSYNEQFF. The CDR3 nucleotides are TGTGCCAGCAGCTATTCCAACAGGGGCTCCTACAATGAGCAGTTCTTC. Complete variable domain (other parts from reference TRBV11-3 and TRBJ2-1): EAGVVQSPRYKIIEKKQPVAFWCNPISGHNTLYWYLQNLGQGPELLIRYENEEAVDDSQLPKDRFSAERLKGVDSTLKIQPAELGDSAVYLCASSYSNRGSYNEQFFGPGTRLTVL.

The V and J genes are TRBV30 and TRBJ2-7; D uncertain. The V end lost 8 bases, the J end lost 1 base, and 15 bases lay between the germline ends. CDR1 GTSNPN and CDR2 SVGIG come from the germline V gene (reference sequence). CDR3 length equals 13 residues. The CDR3 sequence: CAGRESRSYEQYF. As DNA, the CDR3 is TGTGCCGGCCGAGAGTCGCGATCCTACGAGCAGTACTTC.